The 15 T cell receptor beta chains reported below all come from one sample, sequenced in a study of CD8 T cells in ankylosing spondylitis. TCRdb itself ran the 5' RACE reads through MiXCR, one entry per CDR3 protein. Of about 130,000 distinct CDR3 sequences listed, 9.3% are singletons. The sequenced sample was blood, either unsorted or a sorted T cell fraction (not recorded which). The receptors were sampled from a male donor with ankylosing spondylitis or in good health (not recorded which).

V is TRBV7-9 and J is TRBJ2-7; 9 bases match TRBD2. Unmatched junction bases numbered 8, after V lost 1 base and J lost 4 bases. Germline V gene data show CDR1 as SEHNR and CDR2 as FQNEAQ (reference sequence). The CDR3 is made up of 16 amino acids. The CDR3 bases are TGTGCCAGCAGCTTAGTATCGGGACTAGCTGGGTACGAGCAGTACTTC. It encodes CASSLVSGLAGYEQYF.

The rearrangement uses TRBV5-1 and TRBJ2-5, with a possible D match to TRBD2 (6 bases). The CDR3 has 15 amino acids. V was cut by 2 bases and J by 3 bases, with 14 bases left in between. CDR1 and CDR2 (germline): SGHRS, YFSETQ. The CDR3 loop is CASSLSTGVEETQYF. As DNA, the CDR3 is TGCGCCAGCAGCTTAAGTACGGGGGTCGAAGAGACCCAGTACTTC.

This clonotype was seen many times. The rearrangement links TRBV7-2 to TRBJ2-7, with TRBD2 matching 11 bases. Germline V gene sequence: CDR1 SGHTA, CDR2 FQGNSA. The J segment lost 6 bases and the V segment lost 5 bases, leaving 12 bases of the junction unmatched. There are 16 residues in the CDR3. CDR3 DNA: TGTGCCAGCAGCCCCGCCGGGACTAGCGGAAGAATCGAGCAGTACTTC. It yields the protein CASSPAGTSGRIEQYF.

This clonotype was seen at least ten times. Mismatch with germline at one junction end may stem from a read error. The CDR3: CSVEATATGSYEQYF. CDR3 nucleotide sequence: TGCAGCGTCGAAGCGACAGCCACAGGGAGCTACGAGCAGTACTTC. The chain recombines TRBV29-1 with TRBJ2-7; maybe TRBD1 (6 bases). CDR1 is SQVTM, CDR2 ANQGSEA, per germline. CDR3 size: 15 residues.

This sequence joins TRBV29-1 and TRBJ2-1; D is undetermined. V lost 7 bases and J lost 10, with 20 bases in between. This CDR3 comprises 13 residues. Germline loops: CDR1 SQVTM, CDR2 ANQGSEA. Here the CDR3 DNA reads TGCAGCGGACTGAGTGGGGAAAACCTCGAGCAGTTCTTC. Translated: CSGLSGENLEQFF.

This clonotype was detected ten times or more. The chain joins TRBV7-2 to TRBJ2-1; TRBD1 might be the D (6 bases). CDR1 and CDR2 from the germline V gene are SGHTA and FQGNSA. CDR3 size: 17 residues. V was trimmed by 5 bases and J by 4 bases, leaving 21 bases between them. The CDR3 protein is CASSRRPGHEGYNEQFF. In DNA, the CDR3 is TGTGCCAGCAGCCGCCGCCCGGGACACGAAGGTTACAATGAGCAGTTCTTC.

This clonotype came up many times. The chain joins TRBV24-1 to TRBJ2-6; D is unclear. V was pared by 2 bases and J by 0 bases, with 10 bases between. The CDR3 sequence is 17 residues long. Germline values: CDR1 KGHDR, CDR2 SFDVKD. CDR3 nucleotides: TGTGCCACCAGTGATTCAGGAGTCAGCTCTGGGGCCAACGTCCTGACTTTC. Its translation: CATSDSGVSSGANVLTF.

In this sample, this clonotype turned up many times. The chain is built from TRBV28 and TRBJ1-1; 7 bases fit TRBD1. Looked up from germline, CDR1 is MDHEN and CDR2 is SYDVKM. V lost 6 bases to trimming and J lost 6 bases; unmatched junction nucleotides: 13. This CDR3 is built from 15 residues. The CDR3, as DNA: TGTGCCAGCAGCCCCTTGGGCAGGGGGGGTTCTGAAGCTTTCTTT. Translated, it gives CASSPLGRGGSEAFF.

The table lists this clonotype with many counts. This chain links TRBV5-6 with TRBJ2-7; 8 positions match TRBD1. The germline CDR1 and CDR2 sequences are SGHDT and YYEEEE. CDR3 length: 15 residues. Losses at the gene ends were 2 bases for V and 2 bases for J; bases not matched to a gene: 6. The CDR3 DNA follows: TGTGCCAGCAGCTTCCGGCCGGGACAGGCCTACGAGCAGTACTTC. As protein: CASSFRPGQAYEQYF.

In its sample, this clonotype was seen many times. The chain has TRBV5-1 and TRBJ2-2; 7 bases line up with TRBD2. The CDR3 loop spans 15 amino acids. After removal of 0 bases from V and 5 bases from J, the junction contained 4 bases not matched to a gene. The germline V gene encodes CDR1 SGHRS and CDR2 YFSETQ. Here the CDR3 DNA reads TGCGCCAGCAGCTTGGTGTCTAGCGGAACCGGGGAGCTGTTTTTT. It is translated as CASSLVSSGTGELFF.

This clonotype was counted at least ten times. The chain employs TRBV6-2 or TRBV6-3 and TRBJ2-3; TRBD1 matches at 8 bases. This CDR3 contains 17 residues. Trimming took 0 bases from V and 2 from J; bases not matched to a gene: 7. Germline values: CDR1 MNHEY, CDR2 SVGEGT. The CDR3 is CASSYSKAGGFTDTQYF. CDR3 coding DNA: TGTGCCAGCAGTTACTCGAAGGCAGGGGGCTTCACAGATACGCAGTATTTT.

This clonotype has at least ten counts. The V and J genes are TRBV28 and TRBJ2-1, with D unclear. Trimming shortened V by 4 bases and J by 9 bases, and 16 bases separated the two germline ends. The CDR3 totals 14 residues. The V gene's germline CDR1 is MDHEN and CDR2 SYDVKM. The CDR3 DNA reads as TGTGCCAGCAGTTATATAACTACCTTGAGTGAGCAGTTCTTC. Its translation: CASSYITTLSEQFF.

This clonotype was picked up many times. The V and J genes are TRBV7-6 and TRBJ2-5; the D is unclear. V lost 5 bases, J lost 7 bases, and 14 bases lay in between. Germline CDR1 and CDR2: SGHVS and FNYEAQ. The CDR3 spans 13 residues. CDR3 in amino acids: CASSPLNSGTQYF. The DNA for the CDR3 is TGTGCCAGCAGCCCGCTTAATAGTGGGACCCAGTACTTC.

Ten or more counts support this clonotype. The CDR3 here is CASSFSFSDRETQYF. In DNA form, the CDR3 reads TGTGCCAGCAGTTTCTCATTTAGCGACAGAGAGACCCAGTACTTC. The chain employs TRBV27 and TRBJ2-5, with D perhaps assigned TRBD1 or TRBD2 (5 bases each). CDR3 length: 15 amino acids. From germline, CDR1 is MNHEY and CDR2 SMNVEV (reference sequence). The germline V and J ends were trimmed by 3 bases and 4 bases, with 15 bases remaining between them.

Ten or more counts support this clonotype. The chain links TRBV29-1 to TRBJ2-1; 9 nucleotides agree with TRBD2. This CDR3 region has 14 residues. After removal of 3 bases from V and 7 bases from J, the junction contained 7 bases not matched to a gene. The germline CDR1 and CDR2 sequences are SQVTM and ANQGSEA. CDR3 nucleotide sequence: TGCAGCGTTGATATCCTAGCGGGGACAAATGAGCAGTTCTTC. Its protein is CSVDILAGTNEQFF.